These T cell receptor beta chains were read from a single sample in a study of Ad26.COV2.S vaccination and SARS-CoV-2 variants. Assay: immunoSEQ multiplex PCR; the TCRdb copy retains only in-frame clones and omits some. Of more than 300,000 clones listed, about 85% are singletons. The specimen was peripheral blood, collected in a trial of Ad26.COV2.S vaccine versus placebo. The source is a person aged 18-65 years who received the Ad26.COV2.S COVID-19 vaccine or a placebo. Both conserved end residues are part of each CDR3. D genes are given only for firm matches. Not all rows give a size; the values are once, few, many and, for expanded clones, a class.

d_call j_call clone_size v_call cdr3_aa cdr3_nt
TRBD1 TRBJ2-2 - TRBV10-2 CASMVPGGLTGELFF TGCGCCAGCATGGTTCCAGGGGGCCTTACCGGGGAGCTGTTTTTT
- TRBJ2-2 - TRBV19 CASSTRGTGELFF TGTGCCAGTAGTACTCGGGGGACCGGGGAGCTGTTTTTT
- TRBJ2-5 - TRBV28 CASSFNGGETQYF TGTGCCAGCAGTTTCAATGGTGGCGAGACCCAGTACTTC
- TRBJ1-6 - TRBV5-6 CASSPDGSSYNSPLHF TGTGCCAGCAGTCCCGACGGGAGCTCCTATAATTCACCCCTCCACTTT
- TRBJ2-3 - TRBV19 CASRFTDTQYF TGTGCCAGTAGGTTCACAGATACGCAGTATTTT
TRBD1 TRBJ1-2 - TRBV3-1/TRBV3-2 CASGRGQGNYGYTF TGTGCCAGCGGCAGGGGGCAGGGTAACTATGGCTACACCTTC
- TRBJ2-1 - TRBV27 CASGLIGGAYEQFF TGTGCCAGCGGGTTAATAGGGGGAGCCTATGAGCAGTTCTTC
- TRBJ1-1 once TRBV3-1/TRBV3-2 CASSQRRGNTEAFF TGTGCCAGCAGCCAAAGGCGTGGGAACACTGAAGCTTTCTTT
- TRBJ2-2 - TRBV12-3/TRBV12-4 CASTTSSTGELFF TGTGCCAGCACTACCTCGAGCACCGGGGAGCTGTTTTTT
TRBD2 TRBJ2-5 - TRBV5-1 CASSLAGTSGGETQYF TGCGCCAGCAGCTTGGCCGGGACTAGCGGGGGGGAGACCCAGTACTTC